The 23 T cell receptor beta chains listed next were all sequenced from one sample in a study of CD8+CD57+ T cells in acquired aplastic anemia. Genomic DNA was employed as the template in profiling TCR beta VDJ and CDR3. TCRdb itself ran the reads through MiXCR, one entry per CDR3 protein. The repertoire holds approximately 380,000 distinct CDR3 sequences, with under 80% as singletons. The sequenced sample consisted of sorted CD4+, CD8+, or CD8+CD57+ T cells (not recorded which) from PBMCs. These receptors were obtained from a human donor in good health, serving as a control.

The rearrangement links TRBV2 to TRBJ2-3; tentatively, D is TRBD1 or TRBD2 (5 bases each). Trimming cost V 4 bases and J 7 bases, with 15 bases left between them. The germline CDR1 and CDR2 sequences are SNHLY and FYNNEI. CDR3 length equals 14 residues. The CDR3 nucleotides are TGTGCCAGCAGTGGACTCGTGGGGGATTATACGCAGTATTTT. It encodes CASSGLVGDYTQYF.

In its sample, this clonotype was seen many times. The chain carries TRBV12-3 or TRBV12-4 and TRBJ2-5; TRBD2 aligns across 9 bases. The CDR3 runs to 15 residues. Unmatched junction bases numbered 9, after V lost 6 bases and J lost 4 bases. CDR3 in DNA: TGTGCCAGCAGGAAAGCGGGGGGCCTCGGAGAGACCCAGTACTTC. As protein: CASRKAGGLGETQYF.

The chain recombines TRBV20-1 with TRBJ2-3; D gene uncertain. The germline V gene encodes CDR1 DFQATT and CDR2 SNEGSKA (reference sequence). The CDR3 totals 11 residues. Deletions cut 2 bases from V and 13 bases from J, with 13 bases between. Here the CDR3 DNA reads TGCAGTGCTAGACCCCACTACACTGAGTATTTT. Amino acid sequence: CSARPHYTEYF.

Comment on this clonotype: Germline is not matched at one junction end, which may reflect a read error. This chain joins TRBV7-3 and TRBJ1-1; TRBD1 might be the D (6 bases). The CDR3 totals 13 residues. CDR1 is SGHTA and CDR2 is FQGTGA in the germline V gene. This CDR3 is CASGVLRGYGDTF. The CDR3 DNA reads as TGTGCCAGCGGCGTGCTCAGGGGATATGGCGACACCTTC.

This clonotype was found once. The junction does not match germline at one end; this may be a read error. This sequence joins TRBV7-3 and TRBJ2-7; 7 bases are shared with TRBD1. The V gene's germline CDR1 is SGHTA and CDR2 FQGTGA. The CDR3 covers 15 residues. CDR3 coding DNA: TGCGCCAGCAGCGTGAATGAGGGGGCGCCTACCGGGCAGTACTTC. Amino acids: CASSVNEGAPTGQYF.

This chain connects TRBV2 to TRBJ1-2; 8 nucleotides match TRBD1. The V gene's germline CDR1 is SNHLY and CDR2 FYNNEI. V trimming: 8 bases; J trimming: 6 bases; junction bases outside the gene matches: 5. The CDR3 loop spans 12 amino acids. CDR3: CASGQGGDGYTF. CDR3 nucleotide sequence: TGTGCCAGCGGACAGGGTGGAGATGGCTACACCTTC.

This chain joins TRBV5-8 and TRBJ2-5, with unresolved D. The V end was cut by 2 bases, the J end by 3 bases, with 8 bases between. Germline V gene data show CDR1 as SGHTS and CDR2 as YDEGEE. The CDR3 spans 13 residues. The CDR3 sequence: CASSLNCEETQYF. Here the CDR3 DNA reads TGTGCCAGCAGCTTAAACTGTGAAGAGACCCAGTACTTC.

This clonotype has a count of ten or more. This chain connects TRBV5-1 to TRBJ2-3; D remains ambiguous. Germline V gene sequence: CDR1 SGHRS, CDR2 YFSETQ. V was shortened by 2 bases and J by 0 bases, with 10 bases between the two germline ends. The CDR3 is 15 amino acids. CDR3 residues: CASSLEGDSTDTQYF. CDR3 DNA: TGCGCCAGCAGCTTAGAAGGCGACAGCACAGATACGCAGTATTTT.

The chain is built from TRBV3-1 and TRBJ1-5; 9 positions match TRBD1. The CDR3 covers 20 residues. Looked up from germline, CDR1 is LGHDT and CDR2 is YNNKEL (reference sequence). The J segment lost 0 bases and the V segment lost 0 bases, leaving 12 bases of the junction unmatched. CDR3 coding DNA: TGTGCCAGCAGCCAAGACCGCCGGGACAGGGCGAACTATAGCAATCAGCCCCAGCATTTT. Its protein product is CASSQDRRDRANYSNQPQHF.

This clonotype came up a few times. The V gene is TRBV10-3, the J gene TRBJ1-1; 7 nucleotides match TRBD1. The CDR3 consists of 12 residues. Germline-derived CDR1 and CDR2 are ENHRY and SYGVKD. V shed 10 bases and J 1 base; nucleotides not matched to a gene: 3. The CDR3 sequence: CATNRGNTEAFF. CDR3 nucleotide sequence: TGTGCCACGAACAGGGGGAACACTGAAGCTTTCTTT.

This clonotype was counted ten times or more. This CDR3 reads CAWRLDRDQPQHF. CDR3 coding DNA: TGTGCCTGGAGACTCGACAGAGATCAGCCCCAGCATTTT. The V call is TRBV30, the J call TRBJ1-5; D is possibly TRBD1 (5 bases). Germline loops: CDR1 GTSNPN, CDR2 SVGIG (reference sequence). Trimming shortened V by 3 bases and J by 5 bases, and 11 bases separated the two germline ends. The CDR3 has 13 residues.

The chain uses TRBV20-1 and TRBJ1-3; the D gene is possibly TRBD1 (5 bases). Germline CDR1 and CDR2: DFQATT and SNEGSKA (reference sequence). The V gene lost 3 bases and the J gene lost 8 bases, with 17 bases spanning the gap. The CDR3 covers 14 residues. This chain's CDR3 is CSAREGAGGDTIYF. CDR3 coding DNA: TGCAGTGCTAGGGAAGGGGCAGGAGGAGACACCATATATTTT.

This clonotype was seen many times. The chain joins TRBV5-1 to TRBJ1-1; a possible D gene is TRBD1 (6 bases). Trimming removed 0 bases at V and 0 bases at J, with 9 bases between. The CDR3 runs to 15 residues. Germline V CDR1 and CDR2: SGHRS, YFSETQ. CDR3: CASSLEGGMNTEAFF. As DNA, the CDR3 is TGCGCCAGCAGCTTGGAGGGGGGCATGAACACTGAAGCTTTCTTT.

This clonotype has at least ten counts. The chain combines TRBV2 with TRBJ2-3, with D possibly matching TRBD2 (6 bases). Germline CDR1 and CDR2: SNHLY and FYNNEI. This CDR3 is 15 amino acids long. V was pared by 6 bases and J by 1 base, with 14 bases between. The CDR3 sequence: CASSPSSGRTDTQYF. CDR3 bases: TGTGCCAGCAGCCCGAGTAGCGGTCGCACAGATACGCAGTATTTT. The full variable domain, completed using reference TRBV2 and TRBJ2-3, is EPEVTQTPSHQVTQMGQEVILRCVPISNHLYFYWYRQILGQKVEFLVSFYNNEISEKSEIFDDQFSVERPDGSNFTLKIRSTKLEDSAMYFCASSPSSGRTDTQYFGPGTRLTVL.

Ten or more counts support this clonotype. The chain's CDR3 is CSAKTGIKETQYF. The DNA for the CDR3 is TGCAGTGCAAAGACAGGAATCAAAGAGACCCAGTACTTC. The chain has TRBV20-1 and TRBJ2-5, with D tentatively TRBD1 (6 bases). V was trimmed by 6 bases and J by 3 bases, leaving 14 bases between them. The CDR3 covers 13 residues. CDR1 and CDR2 (germline): DFQATT, SNEGSKA (reference sequence).

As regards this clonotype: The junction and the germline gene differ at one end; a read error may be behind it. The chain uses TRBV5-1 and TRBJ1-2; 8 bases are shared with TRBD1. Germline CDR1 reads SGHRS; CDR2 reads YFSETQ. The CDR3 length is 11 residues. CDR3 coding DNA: TGTGCCAGCGGACAGGGAAATGGCTACACCTTC. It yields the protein CASGQGNGYTF.

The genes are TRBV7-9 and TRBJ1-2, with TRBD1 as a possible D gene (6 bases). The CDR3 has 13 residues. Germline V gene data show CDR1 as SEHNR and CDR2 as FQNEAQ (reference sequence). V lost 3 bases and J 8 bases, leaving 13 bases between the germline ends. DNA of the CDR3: TGTGCCAGCAGCTTCCTACTGACAGGCGGCTACACCTTC. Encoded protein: CASSFLLTGGYTF. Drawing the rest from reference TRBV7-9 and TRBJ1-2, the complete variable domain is DTGVSQNPRHKITKRGQNVTFRCDPISEHNRLYWYRQTLGQGPEFLTYFQNEAQLEKSRLLSDRFSAERPKGSFSTLEIQRTEQGDSAMYLCASSFLLTGGYTFGSGTRLTVV.

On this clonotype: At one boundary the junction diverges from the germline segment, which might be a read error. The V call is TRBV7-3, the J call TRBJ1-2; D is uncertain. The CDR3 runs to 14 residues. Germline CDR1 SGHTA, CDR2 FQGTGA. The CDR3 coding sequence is TGCGCCAGCAGCGTCACGGGGAACACGTATGGCTACACCTTC. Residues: CASSVTGNTYGYTF.

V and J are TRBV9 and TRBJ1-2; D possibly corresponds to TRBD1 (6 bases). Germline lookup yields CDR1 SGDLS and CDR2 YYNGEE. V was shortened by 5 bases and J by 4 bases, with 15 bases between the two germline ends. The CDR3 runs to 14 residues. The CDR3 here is CASSVADRTYGYTF. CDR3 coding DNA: TGTGCCAGCAGTGTGGCCGACAGGACCTATGGCTACACCTTC.

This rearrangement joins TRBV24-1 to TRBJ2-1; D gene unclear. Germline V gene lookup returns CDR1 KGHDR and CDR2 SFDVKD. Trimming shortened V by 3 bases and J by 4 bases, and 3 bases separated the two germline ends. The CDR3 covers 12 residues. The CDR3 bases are TGTGCCACCAGTGATGCGTACAATGAGCAGTTCTTC. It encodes CATSDAYNEQFF.

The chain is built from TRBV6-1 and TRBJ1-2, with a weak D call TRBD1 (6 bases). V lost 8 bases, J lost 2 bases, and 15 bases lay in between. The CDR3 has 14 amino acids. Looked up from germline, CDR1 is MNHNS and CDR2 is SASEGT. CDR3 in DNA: TGTGCCAGCGGTATGGACAGATTAAACTATGGCTACACCTTC. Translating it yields CASGMDRLNYGYTF.

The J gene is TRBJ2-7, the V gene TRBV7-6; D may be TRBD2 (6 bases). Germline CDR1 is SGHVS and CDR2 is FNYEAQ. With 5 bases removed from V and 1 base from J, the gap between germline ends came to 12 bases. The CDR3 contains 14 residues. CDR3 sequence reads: CASSAQAGSYEQYF. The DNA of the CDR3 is TGTGCCAGCAGCGCACAAGCGGGTTCCTACGAGCAGTACTTC. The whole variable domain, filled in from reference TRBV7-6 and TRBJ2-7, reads GAGVSQSPRYKVTKRGQDVALRCDPISGHVSLYWYRQALGQGPEFLTYFNYEAQQDKSGLPNDRFSAERPEGSISTLTIQRTEQRDSAMYRCASSAQAGSYEQYFGPGTRLTVT.

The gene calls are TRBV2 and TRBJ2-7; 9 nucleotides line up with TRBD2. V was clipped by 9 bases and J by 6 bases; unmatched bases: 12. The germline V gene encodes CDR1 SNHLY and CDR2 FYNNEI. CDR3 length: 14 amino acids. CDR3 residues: CASSPRGGRVEQYF. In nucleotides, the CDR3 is TGTGCCAGTAGTCCCCGCGGCGGGAGGGTCGAGCAGTACTTC.